A selection of T cell receptor beta chains follows, all from one sample in a study of human T cells and chemical hapten exposure. TCRdb ran MiXCR on the RACE reads and lists one entry per CDR3 protein. The data contain roughly 100,000 distinct CDR3 sequences, about 9.3% of them singletons. The sample in question was whole blood, obtained in connection with sensitization to the hapten diphenylcyclopropenone (DPC). These receptors all stem from a woman between 35 and 50 years old with alopecia areata. Some clones in this sample may be carry-over from other donors' samples. Both conserved end residues are part of each CDR3. The order of the fields is V gene, J gene, CDR3 protein.

v_call: TRBV12-3/TRBV12-4
j_call: TRBJ2-3
cdr3_aa: CASSARGTDTQYF

v_call: TRBV21-1
j_call: TRBJ1-2
cdr3_aa: CASSRRYGYTF

v_call: TRBV7-8
j_call: TRBJ1-1
cdr3_aa: CASSLSVNTEAFF

v_call: TRBV7-9
j_call: TRBJ2-5
cdr3_aa: CASSLASVRTEETQYF

v_call: TRBV14
j_call: TRBJ1-6
cdr3_aa: CASSQDNHRQGRASPLHF

v_call: TRBV7-2
j_call: TRBJ2-3
cdr3_aa: CASSLDSTDTQYF

v_call: TRBV20-1
j_call: TRBJ1-5
cdr3_aa: CSALEGGKSQPQHF

v_call: TRBV9
j_call: TRBJ2-3
cdr3_aa: CASSVGGRPKSTDTQYF

v_call: TRBV11-1
j_call: TRBJ1-6
cdr3_aa: CASSLRETYSPLHF

v_call: TRBV29-1
j_call: TRBJ2-7
cdr3_aa: CSVLEMGGDSITYEQYF

v_call: TRBV6-6
j_call: TRBJ2-1
cdr3_aa: CASSDGNNEQFF

v_call: TRBV15
j_call: TRBJ2-3
cdr3_aa: CATSRGQGSDTQYF

v_call: TRBV20-1
j_call: TRBJ2-3
cdr3_aa: CSARRLADTDTQYF

v_call: TRBV27
j_call: TRBJ2-1
cdr3_aa: CASSLTDRLSGNEQFF

v_call: TRBV20-1
j_call: TRBJ1-5
cdr3_aa: CSARNIGPNQPQHF

v_call: TRBV13
j_call: TRBJ1-1
cdr3_aa: CASSLSLSGESRAFF

v_call: TRBV6-1
j_call: TRBJ2-3
cdr3_aa: CASRRRDASTDTQYF

v_call: TRBV28
j_call: TRBJ2-7
cdr3_aa: CASRPETLYEQYF

v_call: TRBV24-1
j_call: TRBJ2-1
cdr3_aa: CATSDSWSAYNEQFF

v_call: TRBV12-3/TRBV12-4
j_call: TRBJ2-2
cdr3_aa: CASSWGLAGTGELFF

v_call: TRBV30
j_call: TRBJ2-1
cdr3_aa: CAWSGLALEQFF

v_call: TRBV4-2
j_call: TRBJ2-1
cdr3_aa: CASSLTGTDYNEQFF

v_call: TRBV6-2/TRBV6-3
j_call: TRBJ2-1
cdr3_aa: CASRLTTSVYEQFF

v_call: TRBV20-1
j_call: TRBJ2-7
cdr3_aa: CSGQSSGSRREQYF

v_call: TRBV20-1
j_call: TRBJ2-4
cdr3_aa: CSGTSAREPIQYF

v_call: TRBV18
j_call: TRBJ2-6
cdr3_aa: CASSPGTGIRGANVLTF

v_call: TRBV7-2
j_call: TRBJ2-1
cdr3_aa: CASSPRGKAGSYNEQFF

v_call: TRBV15
j_call: TRBJ2-3
cdr3_aa: CATSRGTGTTDTQYF

v_call: TRBV18
j_call: TRBJ2-7
cdr3_aa: CASSPQDSYEQYF

v_call: TRBV7-9
j_call: TRBJ2-1
cdr3_aa: CASSSLAGVDNEQFF

v_call: TRBV29-1
j_call: TRBJ1-5
cdr3_aa: CSVELTGAQHF

v_call: TRBV15
j_call: TRBJ2-1
cdr3_aa: CATSRDRGMSYNEQFF

v_call: TRBV29-1
j_call: TRBJ2-5
cdr3_aa: CSVVGTEMYF

v_call: TRBV6-6
j_call: TRBJ2-7
cdr3_aa: CASTQAGTSLRGEQYF

v_call: TRBV3-1
j_call: TRBJ2-1
cdr3_aa: CASSLVQGEQFF

v_call: TRBV10-2
j_call: TRBJ2-2
cdr3_aa: CASRFVGRTGELFF

v_call: TRBV10-1
j_call: TRBJ2-7
cdr3_aa: CASSELGLESYEQYF

v_call: TRBV19
j_call: TRBJ2-7
cdr3_aa: CATGQGIYEQYF

v_call: TRBV18
j_call: TRBJ1-4
cdr3_aa: CASSPPGQYDEKLFF

v_call: TRBV11-2
j_call: TRBJ2-7
cdr3_aa: CASSQNSGVSYEQYF

v_call: TRBV28
j_call: TRBJ2-2
cdr3_aa: CASIQGNTGELFF

v_call: TRBV7-6
j_call: TRBJ2-3
cdr3_aa: CASSSLQTGSRTDTQYF

v_call: TRBV20-1
j_call: TRBJ1-1
cdr3_aa: CSAHAGVNTEAFF

v_call: TRBV29-1
j_call: TRBJ1-1
cdr3_aa: CSVESGNTEAFF

v_call: TRBV19
j_call: TRBJ2-4
cdr3_aa: CASSSRDTNIQYF

v_call: TRBV25-1
j_call: TRBJ1-6
cdr3_aa: CASSGTGLSSYNSPLHF

v_call: TRBV7-9
j_call: TRBJ2-1
cdr3_aa: CASSLVGLDSYNEQFF

v_call: TRBV12-3/TRBV12-4
j_call: TRBJ2-5
cdr3_aa: CASSSPDRRETQYF

v_call: TRBV28
j_call: TRBJ2-7
cdr3_aa: CASKGLTSGRSSYEQYF

v_call: TRBV6-2/TRBV6-3
j_call: TRBJ1-4
cdr3_aa: CASSPGTGHDEKLFF

v_call: TRBV24-1
j_call: TRBJ2-2
cdr3_aa: CATSDPNGGELFF

v_call: TRBV6-6
j_call: TRBJ2-3
cdr3_aa: CASSYQGTDTQYF

v_call: TRBV6-9
j_call: TRBJ2-5
cdr3_aa: CASIPGLAGGGETQYF

v_call: TRBV29-1
j_call: TRBJ2-3
cdr3_aa: CSVEESTDTQYF

v_call: TRBV29-1
j_call: TRBJ1-2
cdr3_aa: CSVLLRDRLSYGYTF